This is a list of T cell receptor beta chains from one sample in a study of tumor-infiltrating lymphocytes in primary liver carcinoma. TCRdb reprocessed the multiplex PCR reads via MiXCR and lists one record per CDR3 protein. The repertoire consists of 310,000 or so distinct CDR3 sequences, with almost 65% occurring once and the leading ten covering about 6.1%. The source material was peripheral blood. Receptors originate from a man aged 35 to 55 with primary liver carcinoma and hepatitis B virus infection. Both conserved end residues are part of each CDR3. The order of the fields is CDR3 DNA, CDR3 protein, clone size, J gene, D gene, V gene. The D gene is left open where the match is weak. The size entry is marked missing in some rows and otherwise reads once, few, many or a size class.

DNA: TGTGCCAGCAGTTCCTACAGGCGCCAAGAGACCCAGTACTTC; CDR3: CASSSYRRQETQYF; size: many; J: TRBJ2-5; D: NA; V: TRBV6-5
DNA: TGTAGCGTTTTAGGTGGTTCGGGAGTGGGGAGCTTCTACGAGCAGTACTTC; CDR3: CSVLGGSGVGSFYEQYF; size: NA; J: TRBJ2-7; D: NA; V: TRBV29-1
DNA: TGTGCCAGCAACCCCGAGGCGCGCAGCACAGATACGCAGTATTTT; CDR3: CASNPEARSTDTQYF; size: NA; J: TRBJ2-3; D: NA; V: TRBV11-3
DNA: TGCGCCAACAATACAGCGGGAGGTGACAATGAGCAGTTCTTC; CDR3: CANNTAGGDNEQFF; size: NA; J: TRBJ2-1; D: TRBD2; V: TRBV10-2
DNA: TGTGCCAGCAGTTTATGGGGGGCGAACTATGGCTACACCTTC; CDR3: CASSLWGANYGYTF; size: NA; J: TRBJ1-2; D: NA; V: TRBV28
DNA: TGTGCCAGTCTTTCTAATGAAAAACTGTTTTTT; CDR3: CASLSNEKLFF; size: few; J: TRBJ1-4; D: NA; V: TRBV28
DNA: TGTGCCAGAAGTCTCAGACTAGCGGGGGATGAGCAGTTCTTC; CDR3: CARSLRLAGDEQFF; size: NA; J: TRBJ2-1; D: TRBD2; V: TRBV6-5
DNA: TGTGCCAACAGCCCCACCGGCAACACAGATACGCAGTATTTT; CDR3: CANSPTGNTDTQYF; size: NA; J: TRBJ2-3; D: NA; V: TRBV11-2
DNA: TGCAGCTCACTTCTCTATGAAAAACTGTTTTTT; CDR3: CSSLLYEKLFF; size: many; J: TRBJ1-4; D: NA; V: TRBV29-1
DNA: TGTGCCAGCAGCCCAGGTGGGACTAGCGGCACCGGGGAGCTGTTTTTT; CDR3: CASSPGGTSGTGELFF; size: many; J: TRBJ2-2; D: TRBD2; V: TRBV11-2
DNA: TGTGCCAGCAGTAAAACGGCCGGGACAGTCACTGAAGCTTTCTTT; CDR3: CASSKTAGTVTEAFF; size: many; J: TRBJ1-1; D: TRBD1; V: TRBV6-5
DNA: TGTGTCTGGAGTAGAGCGGCAAGGCGGGAGTTCTTC; CDR3: CVWSRAARREFF; size: NA; J: TRBJ2-1; D: NA; V: TRBV30
DNA: TGTGCCTGGAGGCTGACAGGGTGTGGAAACACCATATATTTT; CDR3: CAWRLTGCGNTIYF; size: NA; J: TRBJ1-3; D: TRBD1; V: TRBV30
DNA: TGTGCCAGCAGTGAGAGCCGGGGCTCCTACAATGAGCAGTTCTTC; CDR3: CASSESRGSYNEQFF; size: many; J: TRBJ2-1; D: NA; V: TRBV6-5
DNA: TGTGCCAGCAGCTTAGAGGGACTAGCGAGCGAGCAGTACTTC; CDR3: CASSLEGLASEQYF; size: NA; J: TRBJ2-7; D: TRBD2; V: TRBV7-9
DNA: TGTGCCAGCAGCTTAGATAGCGGGAGTGGGAGAGATGAGCAGTTCTTC; CDR3: CASSLDSGSGRDEQFF; size: many; J: TRBJ2-1; D: TRBD2; V: TRBV11-1
DNA: TGTGCCAGCAGCTTGATTGTAGCCCACGAGCAGTACTTC; CDR3: CASSLIVAHEQYF; size: few; J: TRBJ2-7; D: NA; V: TRBV5-5
DNA: TGTGCCAGCAGCTTGGACAGGGGGCAGAGAGAGACCCAGTACTTC; CDR3: CASSLDRGQRETQYF; size: few; J: TRBJ2-5; D: TRBD1; V: TRBV5-5